This TCR beta chain was documented in a study of blood T cell repertoires in COVID-19 (dated by TCRdb to about 2020). Background on the whole study: Recovered participants in ImmuneRACE Cohort 3 were defined as having two consecutive negative NP/OP PCR tests, clearance from a healthcare professional, or resolution of symptoms. Samples covering the acute and convalescent phases of COVID-19 were provided by collaborators in the United States, Italy and Spain. The material from the prospective study consisted of cDNA or gDNA derived from T cells, B-cell-depleted T cells, or PBMCs. Subjects who had been exposed to COVID-19, were actively infected with it, or had recovered from it provided the deeply sampled blood TCRbeta repertoires that made up the dataset. The repertoires were made available in a free public database intended to serve as a resource for research on the immune response to SARS-CoV-2. The samples were drawn from two sources: the first 160 participants of the ongoing ImmuneRACE study, and fewer than 1,500 subjects contributed by 6 global collaborators. A de-identified subject ID, COVID-19 status, age in years and sex were almost always included in the sample metadata. HLA class I and class II types, where available, came from metadata supplied by the sample provider rather than from assay-based typing. The study at large found these results: The amount of clinical and demographic metadata varied by source and participant and was provided uncurated.

In the prospective study, participants were roughly 18 to 89 years old, resided in 24 geographic areas of the United States, and were enrolled through a virtual design. In the prospective study, cohorts were assigned on the basis of participant-reported clinical history obtained from a screening survey and a study questionnaire. In the prospective study, mobile phlebotomists collected whole blood, serum and a nasopharyngeal or oropharyngeal swab from each participant. Over a 2-month period, participants in the prospective study had the option of providing additional blood draws and questionnaires. Before DNA extraction, blood samples from the prospective study were shipped at room temperature or frozen. On this clone: Its cognate antigen has yet to be identified. No base quality values were provided; no much bigger clone lies one nucleotide off.

Via the germline V gene, CDR1 is MDHEN and CDR2 SYDVKM. Deletion took 6 bases off V and 5 bases off J, with a span of 11 bases between the germline ends. The CDR3 spans 12 residues, from the cysteine through the phenylalanine. This entry keeps only the CDR3 DNA: 36 bases, framed from base 1. TCRbeta CDR3 regions were amplified from genomic DNA using the immunoSEQ Assay, a bias-controlled multiplex PCR. The study's processing was this. The number of nucleated cells in each sample was estimated from the amplification of reference gene primers within the assay. To quantify the absolute abundance of each unique TCRbeta CDR3 rearrangement, sequence reads were collapsed and filtered. For each sample, productive Simpson clonality was calculated as the square root of Simpson's diversity index over productive rearrangements. The table comes from immuneACCESS by way of TCRdb, which keeps in-frame sequences with V and J called. Part of the clones is missing from these tables; in studies checked, under half for an unresolved V gene and the rest for unknown reasons. That table gives V, J and clone size, and the DNA gave D and trimming. In this sample the table shows 200,000 or so clones, roughly 84% of which occur a single time. The ten largest clones take up approximately 7.2% of the sample.

The sequence derives from a man younger than 40 in a cohort exposed to, infected with or recovered from COVID-19 (not recorded which). The sample taken for sequencing was PBMCs or T cells enriched from blood (not recorded which). The V gene is TRBV28 and the J gene is TRBJ2-7, with TRBD2 perhaps the D gene, on 5 matching bases. The CDR3 has the sequence CASSSSGDEQYF. The nucleotide sequence reads TGTGCCAGCAGCTCGTCCGGGGACGAGCAGTACTTC.